This T cell receptor beta chain was identified during a study of control samples from healthy donors and cancer patients. Assay used: immunoSEQ multiplex PCR; TCRdb lists only in-frame clones, some missing. Among about 90,000 clones listed, 90% were seen once. Trimming removed 3 bases from V and 2 bases from J; junction bases left unmatched: 5. Germline lookup yields CDR1 KGHSH and CDR2 LQKENI. The CDR3 consists of 16 residues. The chain has TRBV18 and TRBJ2-1; TRBD1 matches 9 bases. Sequenced material: blood. This TCR came from a woman younger than 35 in good health. The CDR3 protein is CASSPQGTGTYNEQFF. The CDR3 region has the DNA TGTGCCAGCTCACCTCAGGGGACAGGGACCTACAATGAGCAGTTCTTC.